This record covers a single T cell receptor (beta chain). Its antigen is unidentified. This entry belongs to a study of graft-versus-host responses after intestinal transplantation. Study-wide results and caveats: Within allografts, high graft-versus-host to host-versus-graft clonal ratios were seen among patients with graft-donor T cell macrochimerism.

Germline values: CDR1 LNHDA, CDR2 SQIVND (reference sequence). Trimming stripped 3 bases from V and 8 bases from J, with 13 bases between. The CDR3 is made up of 13 amino acids. Data came from immunoSEQ multiplex PCR; TCRdb stores just in-frame clones and leaves some out. The sample shows fewer than 20,000 clones, approximately 95% of them seen only once. This clonotype was obtained from a human patient who received an intestinal transplant, so some T cells may come from the graft donor. Source: PBMCs, taken 23 days after intestinal transplant. This sequence joins TRBV19 and TRBJ1-2, with a tentative D call TRBD1 (5 bases). This CDR3 reads CASSMGRVGGYTF. CDR3 DNA sequence: TGTGCCAGTAGTATGGGCAGGGTAGGAGGCTACACCTTC.